This TCR beta chain was sequenced in a study of graft-versus-host responses after intestinal transplantation. Remarks on this clone: The antigen is undetermined.

V trimming: 10 bases; J trimming: 0 bases; junction bases outside the gene matches: 2. The CDR3 runs to 13 residues. In germline, CDR1 is MNHNY, CDR2 SVGAGI (reference sequence). Regarding the study as a whole: Circulating GvH clone levels at their peak were associated with HvG declines (early post-transplant). The recipient marrow held GvH clones, and some of them showed up first in ileum or blood.

TCRdb keeps only in-frame clones here, not all; method: immunoSEQ multiplex PCR. Among around 90,000 clones listed, about 94% were seen once. The chain joins TRBV6-6 to TRBJ1-3; 8 bases agree with TRBD1. The TCR sequence derives from a human donor who was the organ donor for an intestinal transplant. The material was unstimulated CD4+ T cells sorted from spleen or lymph node cells, obtained before transplant. In DNA form, the CDR3 reads TGTGCCACTGGGACAGGCTCTGGAAACACCATATATTTT. Amino acid sequence: CATGTGSGNTIYF.